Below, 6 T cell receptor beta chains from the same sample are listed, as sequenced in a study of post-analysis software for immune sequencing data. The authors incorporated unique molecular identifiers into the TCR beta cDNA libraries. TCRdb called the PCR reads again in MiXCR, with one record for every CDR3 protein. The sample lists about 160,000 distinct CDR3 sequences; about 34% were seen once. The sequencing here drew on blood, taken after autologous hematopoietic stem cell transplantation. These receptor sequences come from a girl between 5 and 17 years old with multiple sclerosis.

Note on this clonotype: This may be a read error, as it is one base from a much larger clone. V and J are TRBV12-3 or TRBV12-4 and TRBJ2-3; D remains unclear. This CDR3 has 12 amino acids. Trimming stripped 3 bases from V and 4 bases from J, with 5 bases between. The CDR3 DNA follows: TGTGCCAGCAGTTTGACCGCAGATACGCAGTATTTT. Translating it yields CASSLTADTQYF.

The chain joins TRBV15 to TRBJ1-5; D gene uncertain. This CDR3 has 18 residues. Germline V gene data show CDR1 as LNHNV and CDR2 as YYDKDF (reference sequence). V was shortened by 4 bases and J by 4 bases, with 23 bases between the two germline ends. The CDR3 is CATSKSNAGRTLNQPQHF. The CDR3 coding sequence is TGTGCCACCAGCAAAAGCAACGCCGGCAGGACCCTTAATCAGCCCCAGCATTTT.

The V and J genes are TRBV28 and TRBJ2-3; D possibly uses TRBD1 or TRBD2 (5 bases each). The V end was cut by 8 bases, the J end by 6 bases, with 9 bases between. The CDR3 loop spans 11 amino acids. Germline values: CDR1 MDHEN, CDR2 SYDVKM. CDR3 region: CASGEGDTQYF. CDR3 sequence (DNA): TGTGCCAGCGGAGAGGGGGATACGCAGTATTTT.

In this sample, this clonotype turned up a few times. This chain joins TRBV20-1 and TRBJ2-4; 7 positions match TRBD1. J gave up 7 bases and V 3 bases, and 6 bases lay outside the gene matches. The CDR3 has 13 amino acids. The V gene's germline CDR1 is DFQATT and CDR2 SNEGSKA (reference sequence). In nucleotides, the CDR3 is TGCAGTGCTAGCGCCCAACAGGGGAACATTCAGTACTTC. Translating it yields CSASAQQGNIQYF.

In DNA, the CDR3 is TGTGCCAGCAGCACGACAGGGGCCGGGAGGGGTCAGCCCCAGCATTTT. Protein: CASSTTGAGRGQPQHF. The chain has TRBV7-2 and TRBJ1-5; 8 nucleotides match TRBD1. J gave up 6 bases and V 5 bases, and 12 bases lay outside the gene matches. The CDR3 extends over 16 amino acids. The germline CDR1 and CDR2 sequences are SGHTA and FQGNSA.

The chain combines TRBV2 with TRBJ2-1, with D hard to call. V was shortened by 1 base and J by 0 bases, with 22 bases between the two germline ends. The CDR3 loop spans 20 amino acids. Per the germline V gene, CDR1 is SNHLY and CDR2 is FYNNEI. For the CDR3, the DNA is TGTGCCAGCAGTGAAGACGGAACAGCGCTTATTCTCAGCTCCTACAATGAGCAGTTCTTC. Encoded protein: CASSEDGTALILSSYNEQFF.